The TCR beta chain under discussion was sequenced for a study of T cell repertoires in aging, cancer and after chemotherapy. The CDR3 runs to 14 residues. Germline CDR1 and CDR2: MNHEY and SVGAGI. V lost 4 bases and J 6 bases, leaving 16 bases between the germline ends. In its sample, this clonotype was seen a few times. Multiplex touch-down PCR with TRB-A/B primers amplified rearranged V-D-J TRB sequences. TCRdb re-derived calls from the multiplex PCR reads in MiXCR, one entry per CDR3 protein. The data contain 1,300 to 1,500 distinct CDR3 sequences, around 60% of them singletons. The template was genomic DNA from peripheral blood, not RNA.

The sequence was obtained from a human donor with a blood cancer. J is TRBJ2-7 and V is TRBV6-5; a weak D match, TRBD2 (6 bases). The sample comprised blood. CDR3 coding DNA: TGTGCCAGCAGTTCGTACATCGCTAGCGCCGAGCAGTACTTC. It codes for CASSSYIASAEQYF.